This T cell receptor (beta chain) came from a study of T-cell memory formation after mild COVID-19. Study at large: In these data, TCR clusters were largely donor specific.

V was pared by 6 bases and J by 7 bases, with 18 bases between. The CDR3 length is 14 residues. TCRdb called the 5' RACE reads again in MiXCR, with one record for every CDR3 protein. The sample yields about 470,000 distinct CDR3 sequences, around 27% seen once. Note on this clonotype: The antigen remains undetermined.

General study results and limits: Contracting CD4+ clones lay largely in CM and EM, with CD8+ ones residing in EMRA. Some clones that responded were present in memory (sampled pre-infection), which suggests cross-reactive memory joined.

The rearrangement links TRBV12-3 or TRBV12-4 to TRBJ1-2, with a weak D call TRBD1 (6 bases). This sequence was found in an adult woman who had mild COVID-19 (a few samples of this study predate the infection). Cell type and time point are not known. The sequencing sample was made of PBMCs or a T cell subset sorted from them (not recorded which). The CDR3 DNA sequence: TGTGCCAGCAGCCAGAGACAGGCTGGGAGTGGCTACACCTTC. It codes for CASSQRQAGSGYTF.